This TCR beta chain came from a study of human T cells and chemical hapten exposure. Study as a whole: In the sensitization step, 2% DPC was placed on approximately 2 cm by approximately 2 cm of upper inner arm skin.

Time point indicated: patch test 1, 2 weeks after DPC sensitization. Treatment meaning: therapeutic diphenylcyclopropenone sensitization with weekly scalp DPC. People who gave samples had alopecia, were 18 to 70 years old, and were suitable for DPC. How the authors handled the data: Sequenced samples showed a median of approximately 100,000 TCRs each, with counts running from around 25,000 to 690,000. TCRdb re-called the RACE reads through MiXCR, storing one row per CDR3 protein. The V and J calls and clone size are TCRdb's, not the authors'. The table includes about 120,000 distinct CDR3 sequences, roughly an eighth detected once. Germline V lookup: CDR1 SSHAT, CDR2 FNYEAQ (reference sequence). V lost 5 bases and J lost 0, with 17 bases in between. The CDR3 is 17 residues long.

V usage is TRBV7-7 and J usage is TRBJ1-5; D not resolved. This receptor was taken from a man aged 18-30 years with alopecia areata. Some clones in this sample may be carry-over from other donors' samples. The specimen was whole blood, collected in connection with sensitization to the hapten diphenylcyclopropenone (DPC). As DNA, the CDR3 is TGTGCCAGCAGCCGCGAACCGGCGGGCCATAGCAATCAGCCCCAGCATTTT. Amino acid sequence: CASSREPAGHSNQPQHF.